Included here is one T cell receptor beta chain sequence, with context. Antigen: not known. Through a sample-barcoded 5' primer and a J-beta primer mix, a second PCR was run for about 7 to 12 cycles. Each cDNA molecule carried a tag from a template-switch adaptor that contained 12 random nucleotides. Researchers report that each sample yielded at least 2.5 million CDR3-containing paired-end reads. Via MiXCR, TCRdb re-called the 5' RACE reads, giving one row per CDR3 protein. Among about 760,000 distinct CDR3 sequences listed, approximately 53% were seen once. Every sample yielded at least 6.5 million isolated PBMCs. This record belongs to a study of blood T cells in healthy people across ages. Study-level results: More naive CD4+ cells and higher diversity were found in long-lived than in aged donors.

V lost 0 bases, J lost 4 bases, and 17 bases lay in between. Germline V gene lookup returns CDR1 GTSNPN and CDR2 SVGIG (reference sequence). The CDR3 has 16 amino acids. The chain is built from TRBV30 and TRBJ2-3; unclear D gene. This TCR derives from a man aged 35 to 55 in good health. The material sequenced was blood. CDR3 loop: CAWSVLVPLSADTQYF. The CDR3 DNA reads as TGTGCCTGGAGTGTACTCGTCCCTCTTAGTGCAGATACGCAGTATTTT.